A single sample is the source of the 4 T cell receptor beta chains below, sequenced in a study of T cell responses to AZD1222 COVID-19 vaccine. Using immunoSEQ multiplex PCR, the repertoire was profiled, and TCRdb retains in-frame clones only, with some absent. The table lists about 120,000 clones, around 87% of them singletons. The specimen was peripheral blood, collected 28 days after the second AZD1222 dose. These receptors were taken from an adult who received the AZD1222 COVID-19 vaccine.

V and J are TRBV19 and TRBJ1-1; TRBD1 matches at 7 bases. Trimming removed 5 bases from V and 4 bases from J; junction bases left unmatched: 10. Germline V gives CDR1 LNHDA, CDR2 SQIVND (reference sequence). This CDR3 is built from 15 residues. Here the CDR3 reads CASSLPRGQVTEAFF. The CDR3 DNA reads TGTGCCAGTAGTCTCCCAAGGGGGCAGGTCACTGAAGCTTTCTTT.

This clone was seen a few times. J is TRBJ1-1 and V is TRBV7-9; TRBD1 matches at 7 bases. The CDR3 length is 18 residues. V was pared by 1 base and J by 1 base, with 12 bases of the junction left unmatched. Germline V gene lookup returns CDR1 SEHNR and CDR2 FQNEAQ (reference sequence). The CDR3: CASSLGLLTGPSNTEAFF. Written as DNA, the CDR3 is TGTGCCAGCAGCTTAGGGTTATTGACAGGGCCCTCGAACACTGAAGCTTTCTTT.

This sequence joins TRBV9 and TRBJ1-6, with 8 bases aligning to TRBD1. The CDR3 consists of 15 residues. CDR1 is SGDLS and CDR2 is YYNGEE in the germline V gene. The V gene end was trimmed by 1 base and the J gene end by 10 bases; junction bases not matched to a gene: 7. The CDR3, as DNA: TGTGCCAGCAGCGTACTTTGGACAGGGTTCTCACCCCTCCACTTT. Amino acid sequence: CASSVLWTGFSPLHF.

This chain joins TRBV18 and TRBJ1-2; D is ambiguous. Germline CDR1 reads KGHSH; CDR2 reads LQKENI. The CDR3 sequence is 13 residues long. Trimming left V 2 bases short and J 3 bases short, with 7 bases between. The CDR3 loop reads CASSPTPYYGYTF. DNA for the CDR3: TGTGCCAGCTCACCAACCCCGTACTATGGCTACACCTTC. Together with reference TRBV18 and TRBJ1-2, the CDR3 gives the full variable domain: NAGVMQNPRHLVRRRGQEARLRCSPMKGHSHVYWYRQLPEEGLKFMVYLQKENIIDESGMPKERFSAEFPKEGPSILRIQQVVRGDSAAYFCASSPTPYYGYTFGSGTRLTVV.